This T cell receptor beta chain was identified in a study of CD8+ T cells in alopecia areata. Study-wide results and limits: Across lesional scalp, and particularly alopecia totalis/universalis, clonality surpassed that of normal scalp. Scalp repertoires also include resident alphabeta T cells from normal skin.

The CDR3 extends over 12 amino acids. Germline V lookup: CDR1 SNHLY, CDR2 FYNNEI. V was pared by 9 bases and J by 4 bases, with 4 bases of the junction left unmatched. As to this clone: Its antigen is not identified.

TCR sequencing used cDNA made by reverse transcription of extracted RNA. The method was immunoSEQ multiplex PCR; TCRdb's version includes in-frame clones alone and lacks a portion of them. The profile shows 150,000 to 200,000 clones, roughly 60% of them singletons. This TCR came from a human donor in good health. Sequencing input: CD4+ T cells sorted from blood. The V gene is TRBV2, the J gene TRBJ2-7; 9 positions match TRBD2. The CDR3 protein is CARGTSGYEQYF. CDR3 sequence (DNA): TGTGCCAGAGGAACTAGCGGGTACGAGCAGTACTTC.